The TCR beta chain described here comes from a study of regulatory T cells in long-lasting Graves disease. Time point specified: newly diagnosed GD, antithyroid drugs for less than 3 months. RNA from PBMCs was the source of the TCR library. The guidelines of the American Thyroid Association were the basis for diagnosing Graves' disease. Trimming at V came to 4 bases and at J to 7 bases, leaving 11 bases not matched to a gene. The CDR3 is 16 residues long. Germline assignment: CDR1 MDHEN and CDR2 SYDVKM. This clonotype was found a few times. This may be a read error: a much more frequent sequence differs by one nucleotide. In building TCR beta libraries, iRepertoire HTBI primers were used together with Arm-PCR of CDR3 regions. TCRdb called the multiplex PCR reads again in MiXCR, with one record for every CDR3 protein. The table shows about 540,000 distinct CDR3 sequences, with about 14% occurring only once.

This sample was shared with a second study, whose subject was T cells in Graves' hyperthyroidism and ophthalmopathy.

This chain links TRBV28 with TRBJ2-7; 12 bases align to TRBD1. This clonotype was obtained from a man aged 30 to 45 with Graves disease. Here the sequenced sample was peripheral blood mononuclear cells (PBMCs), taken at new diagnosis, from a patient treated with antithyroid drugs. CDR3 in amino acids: CASSSSGTGGRNEQYF. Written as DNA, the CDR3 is TGTGCCAGCAGTTCCTCCGGGACAGGGGGCCGGAATGAGCAGTACTTC. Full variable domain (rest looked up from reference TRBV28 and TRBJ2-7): DVKVTQSSRYLVKRTGEKVFLECVQDMDHENMFWYRQDPGLGLRLIYFSYDVKMKEKGDIPEGYSVSREKKERFSLILESASTNQTSMYLCASSSSGTGGRNEQYFGPGTRLTVT.